The T cell receptor (beta chain) under discussion was sequenced for a study of cytomegalovirus exposure and HLA in healthy donors. Study summary: Across 300 to 400 genotyped donors, over 70% landed in the Caucasian-associated ancestry cluster. Broader study findings: In an earlier analysis, productive rearrangement rates for most beta V segments clustered near 87% or 30%.

Germline V gene data show CDR1 as SEHNR and CDR2 as FQNEAQ (reference sequence). Trimming removed 3 bases from V and 3 bases from J; junction bases left unmatched: 3. This CDR3 region has 14 residues. As to this clone: Its antigen is not known.

The PCR employed 60 Vbeta primers together with 13 Jbeta primers. The table came from immunoSEQ multiplex PCR; TCRdb's copy has only in-frame clones and leaves some out. The table includes roughly 130,000 clones, about four fifths detected once. This receptor was taken from a man aged 30 to 45 in good health and CMV-seronegative. Sequencing was performed on PBMCs. The gene calls are TRBV7-9 and TRBJ2-3; 7 bases fit TRBD2. This CDR3 reads CASSFSGRTDTQYF. DNA for the CDR3: TGTGCCAGCAGCTTCTCCGGGAGGACAGATACGCAGTATTTT. Drawing the rest from reference TRBV7-9 and TRBJ2-3, the complete variable domain is DTGVSQNPRHKITKRGQNVTFRCDPISEHNRLYWYRQTLGQGPEFLTYFQNEAQLEKSRLLSDRFSAERPKGSFSTLEIQRTEQGDSAMYLCASSFSGRTDTQYFGPGTRLTVL.